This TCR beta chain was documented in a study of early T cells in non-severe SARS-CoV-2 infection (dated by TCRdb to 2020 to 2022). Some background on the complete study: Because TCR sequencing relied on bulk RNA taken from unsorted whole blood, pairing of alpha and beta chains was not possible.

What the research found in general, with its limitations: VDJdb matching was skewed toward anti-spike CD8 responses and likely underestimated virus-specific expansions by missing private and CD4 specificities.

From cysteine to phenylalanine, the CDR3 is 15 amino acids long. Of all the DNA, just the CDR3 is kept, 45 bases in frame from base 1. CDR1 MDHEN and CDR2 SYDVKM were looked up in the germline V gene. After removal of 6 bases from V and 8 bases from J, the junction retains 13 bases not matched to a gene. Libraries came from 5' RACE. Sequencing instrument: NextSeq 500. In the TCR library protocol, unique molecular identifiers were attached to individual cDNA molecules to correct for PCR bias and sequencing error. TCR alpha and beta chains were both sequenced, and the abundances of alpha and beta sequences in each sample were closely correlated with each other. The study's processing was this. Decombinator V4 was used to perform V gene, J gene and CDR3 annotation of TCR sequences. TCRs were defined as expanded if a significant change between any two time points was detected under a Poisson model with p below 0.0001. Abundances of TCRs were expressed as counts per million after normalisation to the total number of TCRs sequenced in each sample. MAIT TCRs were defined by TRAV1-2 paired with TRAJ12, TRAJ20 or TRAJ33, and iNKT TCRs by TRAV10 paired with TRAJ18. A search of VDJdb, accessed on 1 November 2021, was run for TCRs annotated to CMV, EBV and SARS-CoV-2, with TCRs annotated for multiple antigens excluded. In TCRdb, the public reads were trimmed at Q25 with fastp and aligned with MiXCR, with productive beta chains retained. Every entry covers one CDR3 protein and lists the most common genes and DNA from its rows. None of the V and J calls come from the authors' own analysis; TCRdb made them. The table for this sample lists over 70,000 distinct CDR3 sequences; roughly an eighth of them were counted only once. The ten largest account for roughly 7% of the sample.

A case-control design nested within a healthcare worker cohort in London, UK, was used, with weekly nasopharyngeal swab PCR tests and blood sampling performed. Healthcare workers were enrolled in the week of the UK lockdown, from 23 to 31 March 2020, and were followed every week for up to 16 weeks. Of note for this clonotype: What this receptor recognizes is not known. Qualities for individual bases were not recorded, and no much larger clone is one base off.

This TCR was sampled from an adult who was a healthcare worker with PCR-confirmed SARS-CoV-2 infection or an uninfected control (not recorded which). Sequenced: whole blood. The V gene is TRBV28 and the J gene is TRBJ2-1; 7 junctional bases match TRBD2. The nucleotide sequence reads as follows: TGTGCCAGCAGCCCACTAGCGTCTACTCGGGATGAGCAGTTCTTC. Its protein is CASSPLASTRDEQFF.